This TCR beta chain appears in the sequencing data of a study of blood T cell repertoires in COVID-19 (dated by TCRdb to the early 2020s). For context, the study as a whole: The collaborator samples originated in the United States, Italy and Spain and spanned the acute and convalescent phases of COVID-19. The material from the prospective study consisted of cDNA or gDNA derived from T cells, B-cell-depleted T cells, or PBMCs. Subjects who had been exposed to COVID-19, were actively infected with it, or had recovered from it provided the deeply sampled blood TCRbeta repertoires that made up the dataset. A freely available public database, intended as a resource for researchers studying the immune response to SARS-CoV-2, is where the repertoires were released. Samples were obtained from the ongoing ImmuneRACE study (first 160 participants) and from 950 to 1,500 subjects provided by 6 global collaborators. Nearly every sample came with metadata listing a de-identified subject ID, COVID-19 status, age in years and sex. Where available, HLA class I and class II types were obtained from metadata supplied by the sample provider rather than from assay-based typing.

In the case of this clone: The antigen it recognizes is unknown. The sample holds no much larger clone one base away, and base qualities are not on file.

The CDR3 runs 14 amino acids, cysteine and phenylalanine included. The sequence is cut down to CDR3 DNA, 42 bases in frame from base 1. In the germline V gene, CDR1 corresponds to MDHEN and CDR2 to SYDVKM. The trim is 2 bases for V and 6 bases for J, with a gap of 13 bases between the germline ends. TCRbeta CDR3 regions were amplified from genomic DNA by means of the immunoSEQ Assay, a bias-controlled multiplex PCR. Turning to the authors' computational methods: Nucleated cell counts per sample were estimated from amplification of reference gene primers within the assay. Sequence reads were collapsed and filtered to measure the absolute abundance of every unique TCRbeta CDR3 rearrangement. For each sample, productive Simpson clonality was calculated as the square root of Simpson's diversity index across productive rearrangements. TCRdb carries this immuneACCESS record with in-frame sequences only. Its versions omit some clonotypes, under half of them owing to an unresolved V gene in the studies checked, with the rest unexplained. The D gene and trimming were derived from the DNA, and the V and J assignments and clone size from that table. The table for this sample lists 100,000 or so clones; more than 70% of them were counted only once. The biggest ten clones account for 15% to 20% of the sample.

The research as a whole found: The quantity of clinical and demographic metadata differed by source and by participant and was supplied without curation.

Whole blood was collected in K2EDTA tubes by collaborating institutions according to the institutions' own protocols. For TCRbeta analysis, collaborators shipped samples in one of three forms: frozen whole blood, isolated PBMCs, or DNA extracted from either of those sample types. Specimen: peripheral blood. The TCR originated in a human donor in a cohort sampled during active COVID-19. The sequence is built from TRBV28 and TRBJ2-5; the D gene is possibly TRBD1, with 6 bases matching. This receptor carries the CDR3 CASSLPGDKKTQYF. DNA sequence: TGTGCCAGCAGTTTACCAGGGGATAAGAAGACCCAGTACTTC.